The 26 T cell receptor beta chains below were found in one sample sequenced in a study of cytomegalovirus exposure and HLA in healthy donors. PCR involved 60 Vbeta and 13 Jbeta primers. TCRdb's table, derived via immunoSEQ multiplex PCR, lists solely in-frame clones and lacks some. The table shows some 250,000 clones, with about 81% occurring only once. What was sequenced was PBMCs. These receptors were collected from a woman aged 40 to 50 in good health and CMV-seropositive.

The V call is TRBV6-4, the J call TRBJ1-2, with 8 bases matching TRBD1. Germline CDR1 and CDR2: MRHNA and SNTAGT. V shed 4 bases, J shed 8 bases, and the junction held 9 bases outside the gene matches. The CDR3 contains 14 residues. Written as DNA, the CDR3 is TGTGCCAGCAGTGGCCGGACAGGGACGGGAGGCTACACCTTC. It yields the protein CASSGRTGTGGYTF.

This clone has only one observation. This chain joins TRBV2 and TRBJ2-1, with 9 bases fitting TRBD2. Trimming took 6 bases from V and 4 from J; bases not matched to a gene: 7. The CDR3 extends over 15 amino acids. Germline CDR1 and CDR2: SNHLY and FYNNEI. The CDR3 sequence: CASSYRTSAYNEQFF. The CDR3 DNA reads TGTGCCAGCAGCTACCGGACTAGCGCTTACAATGAGCAGTTCTTC.

The chain recombines TRBV21-1 with TRBJ1-6. TRBV21-1 is a documented pseudogene. The CDR3 is 13 amino acids. The DNA for the CDR3 is TGTGCCAGCAGCAGGGAGAGGGTTTCACCCCTCCACTTT. Translation: CASSRERVSPLHF.

The chain carries TRBV27 and TRBJ2-1; TRBD2 aligns across 14 bases. Trimming cost V 5 bases and J 7 bases; bases outside gene matches: 10. CDR3 size: 17 residues. The germline V gene has CDR1 MNHEY and CDR2 SMNVEV (reference sequence). For the CDR3, the DNA is TGTGCCAGCAGTCGACCCCGACTAGCGGGAGGGATAAATGAGCAGTTCTTC. Translation gives CASSRPRLAGGINEQFF.

The chain is built from TRBV7-9 and TRBJ1-2; TRBD1 is a possible D gene (6 bases). The V and J ends lost 0 bases and 2 bases respectively, with 13 bases between them. This CDR3 is built from 16 residues. Germline values: CDR1 SEHNR, CDR2 FQNEAQ (reference sequence). This CDR3 reads CASSLAGRGSNYGYTF. The CDR3 DNA is TGTGCCAGCAGCTTAGCGGGCAGGGGATCGAACTATGGCTACACCTTC.

This clone was detected only once. The chain links TRBV19 to TRBJ1-5; D is possibly TRBD1 (6 bases). Per germline, CDR1 LNHDA and CDR2 SQIVND (reference sequence). V was cut by 1 base and J by 6 bases, with 10 bases left in between. The length of the CDR3 is 14 residues. The CDR3, as DNA: TGTGCCAGTAGTATAGGTCGGGACACTCAGCCCCAGCATTTT. Translated, it gives CASSIGRDTQPQHF.

This clone came up once. This chain connects TRBV7-3 to TRBJ2-1; TRBD2 matches at 9 bases. The CDR3 contains 15 residues. The germline V gene has CDR1 SGHTA and CDR2 FQGTGA. V lost 3 bases to trimming and J lost 6 bases; unmatched junction nucleotides: 6. The CDR3 here is CASSLTSGRSNEQFF. DNA of the CDR3: TGTGCCAGCAGCTTGACGAGCGGGAGGAGCAATGAGCAGTTCTTC.

This clone was picked up one time. The V gene is TRBV11-2, the J gene TRBJ1-1; TRBD1 agrees at 10 bases. The trim removed 4 bases at V and 1 base at J, leaving 3 bases unmatched. Germline loops: CDR1 SGHAT, CDR2 FQNNGV. The CDR3 loop spans 15 amino acids. DNA of the CDR3: TGTGCCAGCAGCTGGACAGGGGGTTCGAACACTGAAGCTTTCTTT. It specifies CASSWTGGSNTEAFF. Full variable domain (outside the CDR3, taken from reference TRBV11-2 and TRBJ1-1): EAGVAQSPRYKIIEKRQSVAFWCNPISGHATLYWYQQILGQGPKLLIQFQNNGVVDDSQLPKDRFSAERLKGVDSTLKIQPAKLEDSAVYLCASSWTGGSNTEAFFGQGTRLTVV.

The rearrangement uses TRBV6-5 and TRBJ1-2, with 12 bases aligning to TRBD1. The J segment lost 2 bases and the V segment lost 4 bases, leaving 2 bases of the junction unmatched. Germline V CDR1 and CDR2: MNHEY, SVGAGI. The CDR3 sequence is 15 residues long. The CDR3 nucleotides read TGTGCCAGCAGTTGGGGACAGGGGGCCAACTATGGCTACACCTTC. It codes for CASSWGQGANYGYTF.

This clone has just a few counts. The chain carries TRBV9 and TRBJ1-5, with 8 bases lining up with TRBD1. V was clipped by 3 bases and J by 5 bases; unmatched bases: 7. From germline, CDR1 is SGDLS and CDR2 YYNGEE. The CDR3 is made up of 15 amino acids. CDR3 in amino acids: CASSASGGIDQPQHF. CDR3 bases: TGTGCCAGCAGCGCCTCAGGGGGCATCGATCAGCCCCAGCATTTT.

J is TRBJ2-7 and V is TRBV7-2, with 8 positions matching TRBD1. The junction had 7 bases not matched to a gene; V was cut back by 4 bases and J by 5 bases. Germline loops: CDR1 SGHTA, CDR2 FQGNSA. The CDR3 extends over 14 amino acids. CDR3 loop: CASSSRQGSDEQYF. The CDR3 DNA reads as TGTGCCAGCAGCTCACGACAGGGGTCCGACGAGCAGTACTTC.

The chain employs TRBV29-1 and TRBJ2-3; TRBD2 might be the D (5 bases). The germline V gene has CDR1 SQVTM and CDR2 ANQGSEA. V was clipped by 7 bases and J by 2 bases, with 16 bases between them. The CDR3 has 14 residues. The DNA for the CDR3 is TGCAGCGGCCGCTATTCGGGGAACACAGATACGCAGTATTTT. This translates into CSGRYSGNTDTQYF.

The CDR3 is CASSSGTGGSSPLHF. DNA of the CDR3: TGTGCCAGCAGCTCAGGGACAGGGGGTTCTTCACCCCTCCACTTT. The rearrangement links TRBV11-2 to TRBJ1-6; 11 nucleotides line up with TRBD1. Germline values: CDR1 SGHAT, CDR2 FQNNGV. There are 15 residues in the CDR3. V gave up 4 bases and J gave up 9 bases; unmatched junction bases: 5.

V gene TRBV19 combines with J gene TRBJ1-2; possibly TRBD1 for D (6 bases). The CDR3 runs to 13 residues. Germline V gene lookup returns CDR1 LNHDA and CDR2 SQIVND (reference sequence). V lost 5 bases to trimming and J lost 3 bases, with 10 bases between them. CDR3 nucleotides: TGTGCCAGTAGTGCCTGGACAGACTATGGCTACACCTTC. It encodes CASSAWTDYGYTF.

In its sample, this clone was seen once. The chain is built from TRBV5-4 and TRBJ2-3, with D unclear. This CDR3 has 14 residues. V lost 4 bases, J lost 6 bases, and 15 bases lay in between. Germline loops: CDR1 SGHNT, CDR2 YYREEE (reference sequence). The CDR3 protein is CASSPGLGADTQYF. The CDR3 region has the DNA TGTGCCAGCAGCCCCGGCCTGGGCGCTGATACGCAGTATTTT.

J is TRBJ1-1 and V is TRBV30; no definite D call. V was trimmed by 5 bases and J by 5 bases, leaving 9 bases between them. Germline CDR1 is GTSNPN and CDR2 is SVGIG (reference sequence). This CDR3 is 11 amino acids long. Written as DNA, the CDR3 is TGTGCCTGGGTGAGGAGGACTGAAGCTTTCTTT. Its translation: CAWVRRTEAFF.

CDR3 in DNA: TGTGCCAGCAGCTTCCGACAGGGGAGGAACTCCTACGAGCAGTACTTC. It yields the protein CASSFRQGRNSYEQYF. The chain carries TRBV7-2 and TRBJ2-7, with TRBD1 matching 8 bases. The CDR3 has 16 residues. CDR1 and CDR2 (germline): SGHTA, FQGNSA. Unmatched junction bases numbered 7, after V lost 3 bases and J lost 0 bases.

The chain joins TRBV29-1 to TRBJ2-1, with 9 nucleotides matching TRBD2. The CDR3 totals 15 residues. Germline assignment: CDR1 SQVTM and CDR2 ANQGSEA. Unmatched junction bases numbered 9, after V lost 4 bases and J lost 5 bases. The CDR3 nucleotides are TGCAGCGTTGGGAACTTAGCGGGAGATGACAATGAGCAGTTCTTC. Its protein product is CSVGNLAGDDNEQFF.

The chain joins TRBV18 to TRBJ1-1; D is possibly TRBD1 (5 bases). Germline V gene data show CDR1 as KGHSH and CDR2 as LQKENI. The CDR3 covers 12 residues. Trimming left V 5 bases short and J 3 bases short, with 7 bases between. CDR3 protein: CASSIQDTEAFF. CDR3 sequence (DNA): TGTGCCAGCTCAATACAGGACACTGAAGCTTTCTTT.

The V and J genes are TRBV7-2 and TRBJ1-1; TRBD1 is a possible D gene (6 bases). Per germline, CDR1 SGHTA and CDR2 FQGNSA. Trimming took 7 bases from V and 1 from J, leaving 13 bases between them. The CDR3 runs to 14 residues. The CDR3 sequence is CASTTDRANTEAFF. DNA of the CDR3: TGTGCCAGCACCACGGACAGAGCGAACACTGAAGCTTTCTTT.

The rearrangement uses TRBV6-5 and TRBJ2-5; TRBD2 agrees at 7 bases. The V gene end was trimmed by 2 bases and the J gene end by 4 bases; junction bases not matched to a gene: 7. In germline, CDR1 is MNHEY, CDR2 SVGAGI. This CDR3 contains 15 residues. The CDR3 bases are TGTGCCAGCAGTTACGGGCGGGAGAGGATAGAGACCCAGTACTTC. It encodes CASSYGRERIETQYF.

With respect to this clone: A junction boundary mismatches the germline segment, possibly from a read error. The rearrangement uses TRBV28 and TRBJ2-1; tentatively, D is TRBD1 (6 bases). The CDR3 length is 15 residues. Looked up from germline, CDR1 is MDHEN and CDR2 is SYDVKM. The CDR3 nucleotides are TGTGCCAGCAGGTTATCACAGGGATTCTACAATGAGCAGTTCTTC. Amino acid sequence: CASRLSQGFYNEQFF.

The CDR3 DNA is TGTGCCTGGAGTGTAACTAGCGGGGGGAAGGCGAAGACCCAGTACTTC. Protein: CAWSVTSGGKAKTQYF. The rearrangement joins TRBV30 to TRBJ2-5; 12 bases align to TRBD2. The ends lost 0 bases at V and 6 bases at J; junction bases unmatched: 8. The CDR3 runs to 16 residues. Germline CDR1 reads GTSNPN; CDR2 reads SVGIG (reference sequence).

This clone has just a few counts. The rearrangement links TRBV5-4 to TRBJ1-3, with TRBD1 as a possible D gene (6 bases). This CDR3 is 14 amino acids long. Trimming pared 3 bases from V and 6 bases from J, leaving 13 bases between. Germline V gene lookup returns CDR1 SGHNT and CDR2 YYREEE (reference sequence). The DNA for the CDR3 is TGTGCCAGCAGCTCCCTCGCGGGGGCAAACACCATATATTTT. Its translation: CASSSLAGANTIYF.

The J gene is TRBJ1-4, the V gene TRBV7-2; TRBD1 aligns across 9 bases. CDR3 length: 15 amino acids. CDR1 and CDR2 (germline): SGHTA, FQGNSA. Trimming took 4 bases from V and 7 from J; bases not matched to a gene: 7. In DNA form, the CDR3 reads TGTGCCAGCAGCTCAAGGACAGGGGCTGGTGAAAAACTGTTTTTT. Amino acid sequence: CASSSRTGAGEKLFF. Full variable domain (outside the CDR3, taken from reference TRBV7-2 and TRBJ1-4): GAGVSQSPSNKVTEKGKDVELRCDPISGHTALYWYRQSLGQGLEFLIYFQGNSAPDKSGLPSDRFSAERTGGSVSTLTIQRTQQEDSAVYLCASSSRTGAGEKLFFGSGTQLSVL.

The rearrangement joins TRBV6-5 to TRBJ2-1; 9 bases are a match to TRBD1. After removal of 6 bases from V and 9 bases from J, the junction contained 9 bases not matched to a gene. This CDR3 is built from 14 residues. In germline, CDR1 is MNHEY, CDR2 SVGAGI. CDR3 bases: TGTGCCAGCAGGGGACAGGGCCCTGAGCGTGAGCAGTTCTTC. Translated, it gives CASRGQGPEREQFF.